This T cell receptor (beta chain) was retrieved from a study of human T cells and chemical hapten exposure. The overall study: Mainly, slight library volume differences in the pool made TCR yields vary.

Library preparation tagged each individual cDNA molecule with a unique molecular identifier. In the original analysis: Individual samples carried between about 23,224 and 700,000 TCRs, with more than 85,000 as the median. TCRdb re-derived calls from the 5' RACE reads in MiXCR, one entry per CDR3 protein. It is TCRdb's table, rather than the study itself, that gives the V and J calls and clone size. The table lists about 110,000 distinct CDR3 sequences, around 20% of them singletons. A note on this clonotype: What it recognizes is unknown.

From whole blood left unfractionated, total RNA was extracted. Findings and caveats of the study: After DPC sensitization, TCRs above 1 in 1000 frequency showed no change.

This CDR3 spans 14 amino acids. CDR1 is MNHEY, CDR2 SVGAGI, per germline. The V gene lost 0 bases and the J gene lost 1 base, with 6 bases spanning the gap. The receptor comes from a human donor in good health. The V and J genes are TRBV6-5 and TRBJ2-5; no clear D gene. This CDR3 reads CASSYSGSQETQYF. The CDR3 coding sequence is TGTGCCAGCAGTTACTCGGGCAGCCAAGAGACCCAGTACTTC.